The 16 T cell receptor beta chains in this list originate from one sample, sequenced in a study of blood T cells in healthy people across ages (dated by TCRdb to 2015 to 2017). Preparation of the library involved 5' RACE. Sequencer: Illumina HiSeq 2500. A second PCR of about 7 to 12 cycles was run with a J-beta primer mix and a sample-barcoded 5' primer. In TCRdb, the public reads were trimmed at Q25 with fastp and aligned with MiXCR, with productive beta chains retained. Entries that share a CDR3 protein sequence are merged under the most common genes and DNA. This sample gives over 600,000 distinct CDR3 sequences in total; less than 45% of them show up just once. Around 30% of the sample is taken by the ten largest. Sequenced sample: blood. Receptor source: an elderly man in good health.

A word on this clonotype: Compared with germline, one end of the junction differs, possibly owing to a read error. V is TRBV20-1 and J is TRBJ2-1; the match to TRBD2 covers 16 bases. Germline CDR1 DFQATT, CDR2 SNEGSKA (reference sequence). The CDR3 totals 15 residues. This chain's CDR3 is CSAGTSGREDNERFF. CDR3 in DNA: TGCAGTGCTGGGACTAGCGGGAGGGAGGATAATGAGCGGTTCTTC.

This clonotype was observed once. The rearrangement links TRBV11-2 to TRBJ1-2; D may be TRBD1 (6 bases). The germline CDR1 and CDR2 sequences are SGHAT and FQNNGV. CDR3 size: 13 residues. Deletions cut 5 bases from V and 8 bases from J, with 15 bases between. The CDR3 DNA reads as TGTGCCAGCAGCCCCGGACAGTTCGGCGGCTACACCTTC. It encodes CASSPGQFGGYTF.

J is TRBJ1-2 and V is TRBV12-3 or TRBV12-4; D is perhaps TRBD1 (5 bases). The V end lost 5 bases, the J end lost 4 bases, and 17 bases lay between the germline ends. CDR3 length: 15 amino acids. In DNA form, the CDR3 reads TGTGCCAGCAGTACCTCCGGGACGGAGGTCTATGGCTACACCTTC. It is translated as CASSTSGTEVYGYTF.

The chain has TRBV30 and TRBJ1-4; D is undetermined. CDR1 is GTSNPN, CDR2 SVGIG, per germline (reference sequence). The CDR3 has 13 residues. V lost 1 base and J lost 7, with 10 bases in between. The CDR3: CAWSGIRAEKLFF. The CDR3 region has the DNA TGTGCCTGGAGTGGGATAAGGGCTGAAAAACTGTTTTTT.

Only one count was recorded for this clonotype. The CDR3 coding sequence is TGCAGTGCTAGAGGGGGGACAGAGGCTAGGCCCCAGCATTTT. Amino acid sequence: CSARGGTEARPQHF. J is TRBJ1-5 and V is TRBV20-1, with TRBD1 matching over 7 bases. V gave up 1 base and J gave up 9 bases; unmatched junction bases: 9. Per germline, CDR1 DFQATT and CDR2 SNEGSKA (reference sequence). The length of the CDR3 is 14 residues.

This clonotype has a handful of counts. The J gene is TRBJ2-3, the V gene TRBV7-2; maybe TRBD2 (7 bases). CDR1 and CDR2 from the germline V gene are SGHTA and FQGNSA. This CDR3 has 15 amino acids. The ends were cut back, 4 bases at V and 0 bases at J, with 11 bases in the middle. Here the CDR3 reads CASSSAGASTDTQYF. The DNA for the CDR3 is TGTGCCAGCAGCTCCGCGGGGGCTAGCACAGATACGCAGTATTTT.

This chain connects TRBV4-3 to TRBJ2-7, with TRBD1 as a possible D gene (6 bases). The CDR3 is made up of 18 amino acids. In germline, CDR1 is LGHNA, CDR2 YSLEER. Deletions cut 0 bases from V and 7 bases from J, with 25 bases between. The CDR3, as DNA: TGCGCCAGCAGCCAAGACAGGACAGAAAAGAGGCTCCCCTGTGAGCAGTACTTC. The encoded protein is CASSQDRTEKRLPCEQYF.

The CDR3 DNA sequence: TGTGCCAGCAGCGCCGGGGGACTAGCGGAAGATACGCAGTATTTT. Translated, it gives CASSAGGLAEDTQYF. The chain carries TRBV11-2 and TRBJ2-3, with 11 bases lining up with TRBD2. Per the germline V gene, CDR1 is SGHAT and CDR2 is FQNNGV. Trimming cost V 5 bases and J 5 bases; bases outside gene matches: 6. CDR3 length: 15 residues.

This clonotype was seen more than once but under ten times. CDR3 bases: TGCAGTGCTCCGCAGGGGGCTAGTCAGCCCCAGCATTTT. Translated: CSAPQGASQPQHF. The rearrangement uses TRBV20-1 and TRBJ1-5; 8 nucleotides align to TRBD1. V gave up 5 bases and J gave up 6 bases; unmatched junction bases: 6. The CDR3 extends over 13 amino acids. Germline V lookup: CDR1 DFQATT, CDR2 SNEGSKA (reference sequence).

V usage is TRBV10-1 and J usage is TRBJ2-3; D is undetermined. The CDR3 has 16 residues. Germline loops: CDR1 WNHNN, CDR2 SYGVQD (reference sequence). Trimming removed 3 bases at V and 2 bases at J, with 15 bases between. The CDR3 loop is CASSDRVSRSTDTQYF. The CDR3 DNA reads TGCGCCAGCAGTGATAGGGTTAGCAGGTCCACAGATACGCAGTATTTT.

This chain joins TRBV4-3 and TRBJ2-7; D gene uncertain. The V gene's germline CDR1 is LGHNA and CDR2 YSLEER. CDR3 length equals 15 residues. V was trimmed by 1 base and J by 4 bases, leaving 14 bases between them. This CDR3 is CASSQVAQPLYEQYF. The CDR3 DNA follows: TGCGCCAGCAGCCAAGTGGCACAGCCACTGTACGAGCAGTACTTC.

The CDR3 nucleotides read TGCAGTGCTAGAGATGGAGGCGGGAACTCCTACAATGAGCAGTTCTTC. Protein: CSARDGGGNSYNEQFF. The chain joins TRBV20-1 to TRBJ2-1, with D possibly being TRBD2 (6 bases). Germline values: CDR1 DFQATT, CDR2 SNEGSKA (reference sequence). The CDR3 sequence is 16 residues long. Trimming cost V 0 bases and J 0 bases, with 12 bases left between them.

This clonotype was picked up a small number of times. This chain uses TRBV4-1 with TRBJ1-1; D remains unclear. The V gene's germline CDR1 is MGHRA and CDR2 YSYEKL. The CDR3 sequence is 15 residues long. Between the trimmed V and J ends, which lost 0 bases and 2 bases, there was a span of 10 bases. The CDR3 DNA reads as TGCGCCAGCAGCCAAGAGAGGCAGTTAAACACTGAAGCTTTCTTT. Protein product: CASSQERQLNTEAFF.

This clonotype was observed a handful of times. The chain carries TRBV5-6 and TRBJ1-6; D not certain. Germline V lookup: CDR1 SGHDT, CDR2 YYEEEE. V gave up 5 bases and J gave up 10 bases, with 22 bases separating them. The CDR3 runs 16 residues. The CDR3 protein is CASSAGIAPVESPLHF. The CDR3 coding sequence is TGTGCCAGCAGTGCCGGGATAGCCCCGGTAGAATCACCCCTCCACTTT.

The V call is TRBV21-1, the J call TRBJ2-3; no DNA check was done on the table's D call, TRBD1. TRBV21-1 is labeled a pseudogene. The CDR3 sequence is 16 residues long. CDR3 residues: CAGSKWTAGVTDTQYF. DNA for the CDR3: TGTGCCGGCAGCAAATGGACAGCGGGGGTCACAGATACGCAGTATTTT.

V is TRBV12-3 or TRBV12-4 and J is TRBJ2-1; TRBD2 agrees at 10 bases. The CDR3 contains 14 residues. V lost 5 bases and J lost 5; bases outside the gene matches: 3. CDR3 amino acids: CASSPTSGNNEQFF. CDR3 DNA sequence: TGTGCCAGCAGTCCCACTAGCGGGAACAATGAGCAGTTCTTC.